What follows describes a single TCR beta chain. Its specificity is unknown. The repertoire was sequenced with immunoSEQ multiplex PCR; TCRdb's copy has only in-frame clones and lacks some. The table includes over 250,000 clones, approximately 86% detected once. The data were taken from a study of cytomegalovirus exposure and HLA in healthy donors. Study context: The 500 to 850 first-cohort repertoires and the 95 to 150 validation repertoires shared the same platform, a later analysis reported.

Study results and caveats: Three of the chains that were CMV-associated were confirmed in vitro to be specific for CMV antigens. Investigators reported 150 to 200 TCR beta chains as tied to cytomegalovirus.

Sequencing was carried out using PBMCs. This clonotype originated in a woman younger than 30 in good health and CMV-seronegative.

This CDR3 is CASSSPGLAGGETQYF. CDR3 coding DNA: TGTGCCAGCAGCTCCCCGGGACTAGCGGGGGGGGAGACCCAGTACTTC. The V and J genes are TRBV7-2 and TRBJ2-5; 16 nucleotides match TRBD2. The CDR3 consists of 16 residues. Germline V lookup: CDR1 SGHTA, CDR2 FQGNSA. The junction had 4 bases not matched to a gene; V was cut back by 4 bases and J by 5 bases. Full variable domain (remainder filled in from reference TRBV7-2 and TRBJ2-5): GAGVSQSPSNKVTEKGKDVELRCDPISGHTALYWYRQSLGQGLEFLIYFQGNSAPDKSGLPSDRFSAERTGGSVSTLTIQRTQQEDSAVYLCASSSPGLAGGETQYFGPGTRLLVL.